What follows are 19 T cell receptor beta chains derived from one specimen sequenced in a study of blood T cell repertoires in COVID-19. The table came from immunoSEQ multiplex PCR; TCRdb's copy has only in-frame clones and leaves some out. This sample has 65,000 or so clones, with around 90% found just once. The sequencing sample was made of peripheral blood. These receptors all stem from a human donor with acute or convalescent COVID-19. The donor label of this sample is uncertain.

The CDR3 DNA reads as TGCAGCGTTGAAATCTTAATGTATGGCTACACCTTC. Encoded protein: CSVEILMYGYTF. The chain combines TRBV29-1 with TRBJ1-2, with unresolved D. V was clipped by 2 bases and J by 5 bases, with 9 bases between them. The CDR3 is 12 amino acids. Germline assignment: CDR1 SQVTM and CDR2 ANQGSEA. The variable domain in full, completed from reference TRBV29-1 and TRBJ1-2, reads SAVISQKPSRDICQRGTSLTIQCQVDSQVTMMFWYRQQPGQSLTLIATANQGSEATYESGFVIDKFPISRPNLTFSTLTVSNMSPEDSSIYLCSVEILMYGYTFGSGTRLTVV.

This clone was picked up a small number of times. J is TRBJ2-1 and V is TRBV30; TRBD1 aligns across 7 bases. The CDR3 length is 13 residues. With V trimmed by 5 bases and J by 4 bases, 5 bases remained unmatched. Germline V gives CDR1 GTSNPN, CDR2 SVGIG (reference sequence). CDR3 nucleotides: TGTGCCTGGGGACAGGAAACTTACAATGAGCAGTTCTTC. Translation: CAWGQETYNEQFF.

This clone has more than one count but fewer than ten. V gene TRBV10-3 combines with J gene TRBJ2-1; TRBD2 matches at 12 bases. The V gene end was trimmed by 7 bases and the J gene end by 3 bases; junction bases not matched to a gene: 7. Per germline, CDR1 ENHRY and CDR2 SYGVKD. There are 16 residues in the CDR3. The DNA for the CDR3 is TGTGCCATCACTCCCCAACTAGCGGGGGGCTACAATGAGCAGTTCTTC. Protein sequence: CAITPQLAGGYNEQFF.

This clone was observed a few times. J is TRBJ1-6 and V is TRBV6-4; 10 bases line up with TRBD1. Trimming took 0 bases from V and 7 from J; bases not matched to a gene: 0. This CDR3 has 15 residues. Germline values: CDR1 MRHNA, CDR2 SNTAGT. The CDR3, as DNA: TGTGCCAGCAGTGACTCGACAGGGGGCAATTCACCCCTCCACTTT. It encodes CASSDSTGGNSPLHF.

V gene TRBV11-2 combines with J gene TRBJ1-4; perhaps TRBD1 as D (5 bases). This CDR3 is 19 amino acids long. Looked up from germline, CDR1 is SGHAT and CDR2 is FQNNGV. Trimming left V 1 base short and J 4 bases short, with 22 bases between. CDR3 DNA: TGTGCCAGCAGCTTAGTGCCCGCCGTCGAGACAGCCGATAATGAAAAACTGTTTTTT. As protein: CASSLVPAVETADNEKLFF.

This sequence joins TRBV7-6 and TRBJ2-3, with 9 bases matching TRBD2. The CDR3 has 16 amino acids. Germline values: CDR1 SGHVS, CDR2 FNYEAQ. The junction had 9 bases not matched to a gene; V was cut back by 5 bases and J by 3 bases. The CDR3 here is CASSILAGGRTDTQYF. The CDR3 region has the DNA TGTGCCAGCAGCATCCTCGCGGGGGGGCGGACAGATACGCAGTATTTT. The full variable domain, rest sourced from reference TRBV7-6 and TRBJ2-3, is GAGVSQSPRYKVTKRGQDVALRCDPISGHVSLYWYRQALGQGPEFLTYFNYEAQQDKSGLPNDRFSAERPEGSISTLTIQRTEQRDSAMYRCASSILAGGRTDTQYFGPGTRLTVL.

V is TRBV30 and J is TRBJ1-1; D gene unclear. The V end lost 2 bases, the J end lost 6 bases, and 7 bases lay between the germline ends. The CDR3 extends over 11 amino acids. Germline V CDR1 and CDR2: GTSNPN, SVGIG (reference sequence). The CDR3 here is CAWSLEAEAFF. DNA of the CDR3: TGTGCCTGGAGTTTGGAGGCTGAAGCTTTCTTT.

The chain couples TRBV11-2 to TRBJ2-2; maybe TRBD1 (5 bases). The ends were cut back, 5 bases at V and 0 bases at J, with 13 bases in the middle. This CDR3 is built from 16 residues. Per germline, CDR1 SGHAT and CDR2 FQNNGV. CDR3 in DNA: TGTGCCAGCAGCCTGGAAGGACAAGCGAACACCGGGGAGCTGTTTTTT. It translates to CASSLEGQANTGELFF.

The J gene is TRBJ1-4, the V gene TRBV7-2, with 7 positions matching TRBD1. The V segment lost 6 bases and the J segment 6 bases; nucleotides outside the gene matches: 7. The CDR3 covers 14 residues. Germline assignment: CDR1 SGHTA and CDR2 FQGNSA. The CDR3 protein is CASRKGTEDEKLFF. The DNA for the CDR3 is TGTGCCAGCAGAAAAGGGACAGAGGATGAAAAACTGTTTTTT.

This chain joins TRBV28 and TRBJ2-7; unclear D gene. Germline CDR1 reads MDHEN; CDR2 reads SYDVKM. Trimming cost V 3 bases and J 3 bases, with 6 bases left between them. This CDR3 contains 12 residues. The CDR3: CASSFSFYEQYF. The CDR3, as DNA: TGTGCCAGCAGTTTTAGTTTCTACGAGCAGTACTTC.

Regarding this clone: This specimen includes other DNA sequences encoding the same CDR3. V usage is TRBV5-1 and J usage is TRBJ1-2, with 9 bases that match TRBD1. Trimming at V came to 5 bases and at J to 8 bases, leaving 10 bases not matched to a gene. CDR3 length: 14 residues. Germline CDR1 is SGHRS and CDR2 is YFSETQ. The CDR3 is CASRRTGAEGGYTF. The CDR3, as DNA: TGCGCCAGCAGACGGACAGGGGCGGAGGGGGGCTACACCTTC.

The chain has TRBV29-1 and TRBJ1-1; the match to TRBD1 covers 9 bases. This CDR3 spans 14 amino acids. After removal of 2 bases from V and 5 bases from J, the junction contained 6 bases not matched to a gene. Germline lookup yields CDR1 SQVTM and CDR2 ANQGSEA. Here the CDR3 reads CSVEPTGGTTEAFF. The CDR3 region has the DNA TGCAGCGTTGAACCGACAGGGGGAACAACTGAAGCTTTCTTT.

This chain joins TRBV2 and TRBJ2-1, with TRBD2 matching 10 bases. CDR1 is SNHLY and CDR2 is FYNNEI in the germline V gene. This CDR3 is 15 amino acids long. V gave up 6 bases and J gave up 8 bases; unmatched junction bases: 10. The CDR3 DNA follows: TGTGCCAGCAGGGAGGTAGCGGGGGGAAGGGATGAGCAGTTCTTC. Its translation is CASREVAGGRDEQFF.

In this sample, this clone turned up once. This chain joins TRBV29-1 and TRBJ1-1; D is perhaps TRBD1 (6 bases). CDR1 SQVTM and CDR2 ANQGSEA come from the germline V gene. This CDR3 spans 13 amino acids. Trimming took 7 bases from V and 0 from J, leaving 12 bases between them. This CDR3 reads CSAGGDMNTEAFF. For the CDR3, the DNA is TGCAGCGCGGGGGGGGACATGAACACTGAAGCTTTCTTT.

This rearrangement joins TRBV10-3 to TRBJ1-5; TRBD1 aligns across 7 bases. From germline, CDR1 is ENHRY and CDR2 SYGVKD. Trimming took 5 bases from V and 0 from J; bases not matched to a gene: 4. This CDR3 contains 15 residues. The CDR3 loop is CAISRDRNSNQPQHF. The CDR3 nucleotides read TGTGCCATCAGTAGGGACAGAAATAGCAATCAGCCCCAGCATTTT.

This clone was counted between two and nine times. V and J are TRBV2 and TRBJ1-5; TRBD1 matches 9 bases. There are 16 residues in the CDR3. With 6 bases clipped from V and 2 bases from J, the junction kept 8 bases outside the gene matches. The germline gives CDR1 SNHLY, CDR2 FYNNEI. In nucleotides, the CDR3 is TGTGCCAGCAGGGCCGGGACAGGGTCGGGCAATCAGCCCCAGCATTTT. Translation gives CASRAGTGSGNQPQHF.

The J gene is TRBJ1-4, the V gene TRBV28; TRBD1 aligns across 10 bases. Germline-derived CDR1 and CDR2 are MDHEN and SYDVKM. The CDR3 contains 14 residues. V lost 7 bases and J lost 8; bases outside the gene matches: 7. The CDR3 here is CASNRQGAGEKLFF. The CDR3 DNA sequence: TGTGCCAGCAATAGACAGGGGGCAGGGGAAAAACTGTTTTTT.

J is TRBJ1-6 and V is TRBV5-5; TRBD1 matches 9 bases. The length of the CDR3 is 16 residues. Losses at the gene ends were 4 bases for V and 5 bases for J; bases not matched to a gene: 7. Germline V lookup: CDR1 SGHKS, CDR2 YYEKEE (reference sequence). The CDR3 sequence: CASSATGQGHNSPLHF. The CDR3 DNA reads TGTGCCAGCAGCGCCACCGGACAGGGGCATAATTCACCCCTCCACTTT.

The chain recombines TRBV9 with TRBJ2-5; 15 nucleotides agree with TRBD2. V dropped 4 bases and J dropped 5; count of bases not matched to a gene: 12. Germline assignment: CDR1 SGDLS and CDR2 YYNGEE. CDR3 length equals 18 residues. The CDR3 sequence is CASSLWPGLAGGGETQYF. The CDR3 nucleotides read TGTGCCAGCAGCCTTTGGCCGGGACTAGCGGGAGGAGGGGAGACCCAGTACTTC.